Presented here are 13 T cell receptor beta chains from one specimen sequenced in a study of blood T cell repertoires in COVID-19. Assay used: immunoSEQ multiplex PCR; TCRdb lists only in-frame clones, some missing. The table shows about 130,000 clones, with about 86% occurring only once. The sequencing sample was made of peripheral blood. All receptors derive from a woman in her 50s with acute or convalescent COVID-19.

The genes are TRBV7-3 and TRBJ2-3, with 10 bases matching TRBD2. The CDR3 runs to 14 residues. In germline, CDR1 is SGHTA, CDR2 FQGTGA. The V segment lost 3 bases and the J segment 6 bases; nucleotides outside the gene matches: 3. This chain's CDR3 is CASSFSGGRDTQYF. The CDR3 DNA reads as TGTGCCAGCAGCTTTAGCGGGGGGAGGGATACGCAGTATTTT.

In its sample, this clone was seen once. The rearrangement joins TRBV5-6 to TRBJ1-2; D unresolved. Trimming shortened V by 0 bases and J by 4 bases, and 13 bases separated the two germline ends. Germline lookup yields CDR1 SGHDT and CDR2 YYEEEE. The CDR3 totals 15 residues. Here the CDR3 DNA reads TGTGCCAGCAGCTTGGCGACACGGGATTTCTATGGCTACACCTTC. Encoded protein: CASSLATRDFYGYTF.

A single count supports this clone. This chain links TRBV10-3 with TRBJ1-1, with D perhaps matching TRBD1 (5 bases). Looked up from germline, CDR1 is ENHRY and CDR2 is SYGVKD. Deletions cut 10 bases from V and 4 bases from J, with 13 bases between. This CDR3 comprises 12 residues. CDR3 loop: CATAGGGTEAFF. In DNA form, the CDR3 reads TGTGCCACCGCCGGGGGGGGCACTGAAGCTTTCTTT.

V gene TRBV19 combines with J gene TRBJ2-1; D unclear. The CDR3 is 13 amino acids. Trimming took 5 bases from V and 9 from J, leaving 14 bases between them. From germline, CDR1 is LNHDA and CDR2 SQIVND (reference sequence). CDR3 sequence reads: CASSPQVGLEQFF. DNA of the CDR3: TGTGCCAGTAGTCCTCAGGTTGGTCTTGAGCAGTTCTTC.

The rearrangement joins TRBV2 to TRBJ1-2; 10 positions match TRBD1. CDR3 length: 13 residues. Germline V gene lookup returns CDR1 SNHLY and CDR2 FYNNEI. The J segment lost 7 bases and the V segment lost 9 bases, leaving 8 bases of the junction unmatched. The CDR3 here is CASPDRGTGGYTF. The CDR3, as DNA: TGTGCCAGTCCGGACAGGGGGACTGGTGGCTACACCTTC. The variable domain in full, completed from reference TRBV2 and TRBJ1-2, reads EPEVTQTPSHQVTQMGQEVILRCVPISNHLYFYWYRQILGQKVEFLVSFYNNEISEKSEIFDDQFSVERPDGSNFTLKIRSTKLEDSAMYFCASPDRGTGGYTFGSGTRLTVV.

V is TRBV9 and J is TRBJ1-4; perhaps TRBD1 as D (5 bases). Germline loops: CDR1 SGDLS, CDR2 YYNGEE. The V end was cut by 0 bases, the J end by 4 bases, with 10 bases between. The CDR3 is 15 residues long. CDR3 in amino acids: CASSVGQRGNEKLFF. CDR3 DNA sequence: TGTGCCAGCAGCGTAGGACAGCGGGGTAATGAAAAACTGTTTTTT.

The gene calls are TRBV29-1 and TRBJ2-1; D remains ambiguous. Trimming took off 6 bases at V and 3 bases at J, with 6 bases between the two ends. Per the germline V gene, CDR1 is SQVTM and CDR2 is ANQGSEA. The CDR3 is made up of 11 amino acids. CDR3 sequence (DNA): TGCAGCGTCTATGGCTACAATGAGCAGTTCTTC. It codes for CSVYGYNEQFF.

The chain carries TRBV11-2 and TRBJ2-2; no reliable D call. The V end lost 1 base, the J end lost 5 bases, and 14 bases lay between the germline ends. CDR3 length equals 16 residues. Germline V lookup: CDR1 SGHAT, CDR2 FQNNGV. CDR3 coding DNA: TGTGCCAGCAGCTTAGTTCAGACAACTGGGACCGGGGAGCTGTTTTTT. It codes for CASSLVQTTGTGELFF.

The chain combines TRBV7-7 with TRBJ2-3, with D uncertain. The CDR3 covers 13 residues. Trimming stripped 5 bases from V and 4 bases from J, with 10 bases between. From germline, CDR1 is SSHAT and CDR2 FNYEAQ (reference sequence). CDR3 sequence reads: CASSRDIPDTQYF. The DNA for the CDR3 is TGTGCCAGCAGCAGAGACATACCAGATACGCAGTATTTT.

The chain uses TRBV19 and TRBJ1-1, with D hard to call. Trimming removed 6 bases at V and 0 bases at J, with 17 bases between. CDR1 and CDR2 from the germline V gene are LNHDA and SQIVND (reference sequence). This CDR3 is built from 16 residues. The CDR3 region is CASSWRRNQMNTEAFF. For the CDR3, the DNA is TGTGCCAGTAGCTGGCGCAGGAATCAGATGAACACTGAAGCTTTCTTT.

This clone appeared a few times. This chain links TRBV11-2 with TRBJ2-2; D remains unclear. Trimming took off 0 bases at V and 0 bases at J, with 5 bases between the two ends. CDR1 and CDR2 (germline): SGHAT, FQNNGV. This CDR3 has 15 amino acids. The CDR3 DNA follows: TGTGCCAGCAGCTTAGAAGGAGCGAACACCGGGGAGCTGTTTTTT. This sequence encodes CASSLEGANTGELFF.

This sequence joins TRBV30 and TRBJ2-5; D not certain. This CDR3 has 15 amino acids. In germline, CDR1 is GTSNPN, CDR2 SVGIG (reference sequence). V gave up 3 bases and J gave up 2 bases, with 16 bases separating them. CDR3 protein: CAWSVNPGPQETQYF. The CDR3 coding sequence is TGTGCCTGGAGCGTCAACCCGGGTCCACAAGAGACCCAGTACTTC.

The chain combines TRBV5-6 with TRBJ1-3; 9 bases line up with TRBD1. Germline loops: CDR1 SGHDT, CDR2 YYEEEE. J gave up 4 bases and V 4 bases, and 18 bases lay outside the gene matches. The length of the CDR3 is 19 residues. CDR3 region: CASSAGLGQGMLVGNTIYF. The CDR3 region has the DNA TGTGCCAGCAGCGCGGGATTAGGACAGGGGATGTTAGTCGGAAACACCATATATTTT.